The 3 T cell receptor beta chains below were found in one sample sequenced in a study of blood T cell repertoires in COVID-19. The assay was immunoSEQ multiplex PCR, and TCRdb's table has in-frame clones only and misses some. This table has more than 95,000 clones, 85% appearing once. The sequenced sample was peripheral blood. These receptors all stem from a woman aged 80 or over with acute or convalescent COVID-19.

The CDR3 nucleotides are TGCGCCAGCAGCGTGACGGGACTAGCGGGGGTTAATGAGCAGTTCTTC. Protein: CASSVTGLAGVNEQFF. The J gene is TRBJ2-1, the V gene TRBV5-1; 14 bases line up with TRBD2. The germline V gene encodes CDR1 SGHRS and CDR2 YFSETQ. The CDR3 runs to 16 residues. Trimming took 4 bases from V and 7 from J; bases not matched to a gene: 7.

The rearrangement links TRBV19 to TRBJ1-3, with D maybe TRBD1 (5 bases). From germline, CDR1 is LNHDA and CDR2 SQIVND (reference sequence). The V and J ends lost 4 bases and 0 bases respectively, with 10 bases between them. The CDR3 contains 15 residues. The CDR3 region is CASSTTGSSGNTIYF. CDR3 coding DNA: TGTGCCAGTAGTACTACAGGCTCCTCTGGAAACACCATATATTTT.

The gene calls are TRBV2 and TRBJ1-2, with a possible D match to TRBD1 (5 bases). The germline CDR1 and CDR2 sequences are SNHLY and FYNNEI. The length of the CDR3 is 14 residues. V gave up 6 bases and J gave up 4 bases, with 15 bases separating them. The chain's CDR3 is CASSGEGLAYGYTF. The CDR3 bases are TGTGCCAGCAGCGGGGAGGGGTTGGCCTATGGCTACACCTTC.